What follows is one T cell receptor (beta chain) and its context. How the authors handled the data: How many nucleated cells were present was estimated from reference gene primer amplification. Produced via immunoSEQ multiplex PCR; TCRdb's table is partial and in-frame only. V and J calls and clone size follow that table, whereas D and trimming were derived from the DNA. This sample carries a few hundred thousand clones, about 90% of them seen once, and the ten largest clones take 2.5% to 3%. The data stem from a study of blood T cell repertoires in COVID-19. Whole-study context: Samples of COVID-19 (acute and convalescent) were obtained from the United States, Italy and Spain. Sample material is recorded as cDNA or gDNA derived from T cells, B-cell-depleted T cells, or PBMCs.

Germline V gene sequence: CDR1 SGDLS, CDR2 YYNGEE. The V segment lost 5 bases and the J segment 0 bases; nucleotides outside the gene matches: 7. CDR3 length: 15 amino acids. Donors were grouped by their self-reported clinical history. Sequences were obtained from PBMCs or T cells enriched from blood (not recorded which). The sequence was obtained from a young woman who had recovered from COVID-19. The rearrangement links TRBV9 to TRBJ2-5; TRBD1 agrees at 7 bases. CDR3 protein: CASSRGQLYQETQYF. In DNA form, the CDR3 reads TGTGCCAGCAGTAGGGGACAGCTTTACCAAGAGACCCAGTACTTC.